These 8 T cell receptor gamma chains originate from one sample sequenced in a study of gamma delta lymphoproliferative disorders and STAT genes. TCRdb re-called clones from the multiplex PCR reads via CATT. This table has 2,000 to 2,500 gamma-chain clones, 12% appearing once. PBMCs from patients and controls supplied the genomic DNA for sequencing. Material: blood. The receptors here all came from a human donor in good health.

Judged by abundance, this clone is medium-sized. The limits of the CDR3 on the DNA are not certain, so only TCRdb's listed CDR3 is given. No call exists for the J gene, whereas the V gene is TRGV11. TRGV11 is flagged as an ORF with uncertain function. The CDR3 sequence runs 20 residues, both termini included. The CDR3 here is CTTVPAGLGSYPPPYYKKLF.

This clone is labeled as medium-sized. The sample contains more than one DNA sequence encoding this CDR3. This chain joins TRGV4 and TRGJ1 or TRGJ2. The J gene, missing from TCRdb, was assigned here through DNA to germline matching. Losses at the gene ends were 0 bases for V and 5 bases for J; bases not matched to a gene: 4. This CDR3 comprises 13 residues. From germline, CDR1 is EGSTGY and CDR2 YDSYTSSV. The CDR3 region has the DNA TGTGCCACCTGGGATGGGCGTAATTATAAGAAACTCTTT. Translation: CATWDGRNYKKLF.

By sample fraction, this clone is large. This sequence joins TRGV4 and TRGJ1 or TRGJ2. TCRdb offers no J gene call, so here the DNA was matched to germline to obtain one. V lost 0 bases to trimming and J lost 2 bases; unmatched junction nucleotides: 1. The germline gives CDR1 EGSTGY, CDR2 YDSYTSSV. The CDR3 sequence is 13 residues long. Written as DNA, the CDR3 is TGTGCCACCTGGGATGGGCATTATTATAAGAAACTCTTT. It specifies CATWDGHYYKKLF.

Regarding this clone: The DNA is omitted, as the CDR3 cannot be located on it reliably, and the CDR3 follows TCRdb's listing. The J gene has no call, while the V gene is TRGV4. Germline CDR1 EGSTGY, CDR2 YDSYTSSV. The CDR3 extends over 14 residues, inclusive of both ends. CDR3 region: CASLGNSLAVEQHF.

This clone is deemed medium-sized. The chain uses TRGV2 and TRGJ1 or TRGJ2. TCRdb supplies no J gene; here it was assigned by aligning the nucleotide sequence to germline. The V and J ends lost 2 bases and 3 bases, in that order; junction bases with no gene match: 1. The CDR3 has 12 amino acids. Per the germline V gene, CDR1 is EGSNGY and CDR2 is YDSYNSKV. CDR3 nucleotides: TGTGCCACCTGGGACGCTTATTATAAGAAACTCTTT. Amino acid sequence: CATWDAYYKKLF.

This clone came up a few times. A far larger clone is one base from this, pointing to a likely read error. Within the sample, other DNA sequences also encode this same CDR3. The rearrangement links TRGV11 to TRGJ1 or TRGJ2. Because TCRdb records no J gene, it was assigned here through a match of the DNA to germline. TRGV11 is placed among ORFs of uncertain function. The J segment lost 10 bases and the V segment lost 4 bases, leaving 13 bases of the junction unmatched. The CDR3 extends over 14 amino acids. The CDR3 spells CACWIRHLTWKKLF. The CDR3 DNA reads as TGTGCCTGCTGGATTAGACACCTGACTTGGAAGAAACTCTTT.

This clone is categorized as medium-sized. The chain employs TRGV8 and TRGJ1 or TRGJ2. TCRdb carries no J gene annotation; the J gene was assigned here by matching the DNA with germline. Germline CDR1 is VENAVY and CDR2 is YDSYNSRV. The CDR3 is 13 residues long. V lost 9 bases, J lost 0 bases, and 8 bases stayed unmatched. The CDR3 DNA reads TGTGCCACCCCGGATTCGAATTATTATAAGAAACTCTTT. Its protein product is CATPDSNYYKKLF.

By sample fraction, this clone is medium-sized (0.01 to 0.1%). This chain uses TRGV5 with TRGJ1 or TRGJ2. TCRdb supplies no J gene; here it was assigned by aligning the nucleotide sequence to germline. The germline CDR1 and CDR2 sequences are VINAFY and YDVSNSKD. Losses at the gene ends were 4 bases for V and 4 bases for J; bases not matched to a gene: 4. The CDR3 loop spans 12 amino acids. CDR3 region: CATWEGYYKKLF. The CDR3 DNA reads as TGTGCCACCTGGGAGGGCTATTATAAGAAACTCTTT.